Only a few counts were recorded for the clone carrying this T cell receptor beta chain. As yet, its antigen is unknown. The data are from a study of T cell repertoires in cytomegalovirus infection. Points from the study as a whole: CMV-specific TCR beta clonotypes restricted by HLA-C were the ones dominating the ex vivo response.

Trimming shortened V by 2 bases and J by 5 bases, and 15 bases separated the two germline ends. The CDR3 length is 15 residues. CDR1 is SGHTA and CDR2 is FQGNSA in the germline V gene. TCRdb used MiXCR to reprocess the reads, holding one entry per CDR3 protein. This sample has a few hundred thousand distinct CDR3 sequences, with roughly a third found just once. This clonotype was sampled from a human donor in good health (CMV status not recorded). Some clones in this sample may be carry-over from other donors' samples. Source: cultured PBMCs, taken from culture after CMV antigen stimulation. The chain carries TRBV7-2 and TRBJ1-1, with D uncertain. The CDR3 DNA reads as TGTGCCAGCAGCTTAAGGTTAGAGGCCGGGACTGAAGCTTTCTTT. Amino acid sequence: CASSLRLEAGTEAFF. The full variable domain, completed using reference TRBV7-2 and TRBJ1-1, is GAGVSQSPSNKVTEKGKDVELRCDPISGHTALYWYRQSLGQGLEFLIYFQGNSAPDKSGLPSDRFSAERTGGSVSTLTIQRTQQEDSAVYLCASSLRLEAGTEAFFGQGTRLTVV.